Listed below are T cell receptor beta chains from one sample, sequenced in a study of T cell repertoires in cytomegalovirus infection. TCRdb reprocessed the reads with MiXCR, giving one entry per CDR3 protein. The sample has 700,000 to 950,000 distinct CDR3 sequences; roughly 33% are singletons. Their target antigens are unknown. This sample comprised cultured CD8+ T cells from PBMCs, obtained from culture after CMV antigen stimulation. Receptor source: a human donor in good health (CMV status not recorded). Some clones in this sample may be carry-over from other donors' samples. Each CDR3 is given with its conserved first and last residue. D genes are given only for firm matches. Some rows have no size entry. The others give once, few or many, or a class for an expanded clone.

TRBV7-4	TRBJ2-5	NA	NA	CASSFLDGAAQETQYF	TGTGCCAGCAGCTTCCTCGACGGGGCCGCCCAAGAGACCCAGTACTTC
TRBV6-5	TRBJ1-1	few	NA	CASSYGFMAGEAFF	TGTGCCAGCAGTTACGGCTTTATGGCCGGAGAAGCTTTCTTT
TRBV20-1	TRBJ1-1	NA	NA	CSARGSGSDTEAFF	TGCAGTGCTAGAGGTTCAGGGTCGGACACTGAAGCTTTCTTT
TRBV7-4	TRBJ2-4	few	NA	CASSLGGFDIQYF	TGTGCCAGCAGCTTAGGAGGTTTCGACATTCAGTACTTC
TRBV19	TRBJ1-1	NA	TRBD1	CASRPGQGLAEAFF	TGTGCCAGTAGACCGGGACAGGGGTTGGCTGAAGCTTTCTTT
TRBV24-1	TRBJ2-3	NA	TRBD1	CATSDLRQGACTDTQYF	TGTGCCACCAGTGATTTAAGACAGGGGGCCTGCACAGATACGCAGTATTTT
TRBV5-1	TRBJ2-2	few	NA	CASSLWAVGPTNTGELFF	TGCGCCAGCAGCTTGTGGGCGGTCGGCCCTACGAACACCGGGGAGCTGTTTTTT
TRBV4-1	TRBJ1-3	few	NA	CASSQGQGGNTIYF	TGCGCCAGCAGCCAAGGCCAGGGGGGAAACACCATATATTTT
TRBV4-1	TRBJ2-4	NA	NA	CASSQDVLAKNIQYF	TGCGCCAGCAGCCAAGATGTATTAGCCAAAAACATTCAGTACTTC
TRBV7-8	TRBJ2-3	NA	TRBD1	CASSLVGRGQGTDTQYF	TGTGCCAGCAGCTTAGTAGGTCGGGGACAGGGAACAGATACGCAGTATTTT
TRBV5-8	TRBJ1-1	NA	TRBD1	CASSKGARTEAFF	TGTGCCAGCAGCAAGGGGGCTCGAACTGAAGCTTTCTTT
TRBV7-9	TRBJ2-5	NA	TRBD2	CASSPSGDYPKETQYF	TGTGCCAGCAGCCCCTCTGGGGACTACCCTAAGGAGACCCAGTACTTC
TRBV5-5	TRBJ1-2	NA	TRBD1	CASSLEGAYGYTF	TGTGCCAGCAGCTTGGAGGGGGCATATGGCTACACCTTC
TRBV5-4	TRBJ2-2	NA	TRBD1	CASRSTGFTTGELFF	TGTGCCAGCAGGTCGACAGGGTTCACGACCGGGGAGCTGTTTTTT
TRBV7-2	TRBJ2-3	many	TRBD2	CASSVLSGGAVDTQYF	TGTGCCAGCAGCGTTCTTAGCGGGGGGGCTGTAGATACGCAGTATTTT
TRBV7-9	TRBJ1-1	NA	TRBD1	CASSPLTGGRDTEAFF	TGTGCCAGCAGCCCCCTGACAGGGGGTAGGGACACTGAAGCTTTCTTT
TRBV27	TRBJ1-2	NA	TRBD1	CASSLLSRAGQVYGYTF	TGTGCCAGCAGTTTATTATCGAGGGCCGGACAGGTCTATGGCTACACCTTC
TRBV6-5	TRBJ2-7	NA	NA	CASSYGGRLEQYF	TGTGCCAGCAGTTACGGTGGGCGCCTCGAGCAGTACTTC
TRBV29-1	TRBJ2-2	NA	NA	CSVPGRAGELFF	TGCAGCGTTCCTGGTAGGGCCGGGGAGCTGTTTTTT
TRBV7-9	TRBJ2-5	NA	TRBD2	CASMEAGGEETQYF	TGTGCCAGCATGGAAGCGGGGGGGGAAGAGACCCAGTACTTC
TRBV27	TRBJ1-1	NA	TRBD1	CASIGTGGGLKDTEAFF	TGTGCCAGCATCGGGACAGGGGGAGGTTTAAAGGACACTGAAGCTTTCTTT
TRBV6-6	TRBJ2-1	few	NA	CASSYLSTVPSYNEQFF	TGTGCCAGCAGTTACCTTTCGACAGTACCCTCCTACAATGAGCAGTTCTTC
TRBV4-3	TRBJ1-3	NA	TRBD1	CASSQGDRPDTIYF	TGCGCCAGCAGCCAAGGGGACAGGCCGGACACCATATATTTT
TRBV7-2	TRBJ2-3	many	NA	CASSPPQRDTQYF	TGTGCCAGCAGCCCTCCCCAAAGGGATACGCAGTATTTT
TRBV10-3	TRBJ2-1	NA	TRBD2	CAISEAGGGYNEQFF	TGTGCCATCAGTGAGGCGGGGGGCGGCTACAATGAGCAGTTCTTC
TRBV2	TRBJ2-3	few	NA	CASFIDTQYF	TGTGCCAGCTTTATAGATACGCAGTATTTT
TRBV9	TRBJ2-2	few	NA	CASSVGGADGGELFF	TGTGCCAGCAGCGTAGGGGGTGCGGACGGCGGGGAGCTGTTTTTT
TRBV7-8	TRBJ1-1	few	TRBD1	CASSKGAGGTEAFF	TGTGCCAGCAGCAAGGGGGCAGGGGGCACTGAAGCTTTCTTT
TRBV7-9	TRBJ2-5	NA	TRBD2	CASSLMTSGGLQETQYF	TGTGCCAGCAGCTTAATGACTAGCGGGGGGCTCCAGGAGACCCAGTACTTC
TRBV7-6	TRBJ1-1	few	NA	CASSLSEGPEAFF	TGTGCCAGCAGCTTATCGGAGGGCCCTGAAGCTTTCTTT
TRBV2	TRBJ2-3	NA	NA	CASSVDIRGTDTQYF	TGTGCCAGCAGTGTGGATATACGAGGCACAGATACGCAGTATTTT
TRBV2	TRBJ2-1	few	TRBD1	CASSEGQGVDEQFF	TGTGCCAGCAGTGAGGGACAGGGGGTTGATGAGCAGTTCTTC
TRBV7-2	TRBJ2-7	NA	TRBD1	CASSYHGTASYEQYF	TGTGCCAGCAGCTACCACGGGACAGCCTCCTACGAGCAGTACTTC
TRBV12-5	TRBJ1-1	few	NA	CASGLSGTEAFF	TGTGCTAGTGGTTTGTCGGGGACTGAAGCTTTCTTT
TRBV7-9	TRBJ2-7	few	TRBD1	CASSPPGQGLYEQYF	TGTGCCAGCAGCCCTCCGGGACAGGGGTTATACGAGCAGTACTTC
TRBV6-5	TRBJ1-6	NA	NA	CASSYQGGALHF	TGTGCCAGCAGTTATCAGGGAGGGGCCCTCCACTTT
TRBV6-2/TRBV6-3	TRBJ1-1	NA	NA	CASSGAWGRTEAFF	TGTGCCAGCAGTGGTGCCTGGGGTCGGACTGAAGCTTTCTTT
TRBV11-2	TRBJ2-3	few	TRBD2	CASSPWTGRSGTSGGPVTNTQYF	TGTGCCAGCAGCCCCTGGACAGGGCGCTCCGGGACTAGCGGGGGGCCCGTAACAAATACGCAGTATTTT
TRBV19	TRBJ2-7	NA	NA	CATGSRGVLNYEQYF	TGTGCCACCGGATCGCGGGGCGTCCTAAACTACGAGCAGTACTTC
TRBV4-1	TRBJ2-3	NA	NA	CASSPSGLVGTDTQYF	TGCGCCAGCAGCCCCTCCGGGCTAGTAGGTACAGATACGCAGTATTTT
TRBV7-2	TRBJ2-1	few	NA	CASSLRLYNEQFF	TGTGCCAGCAGCTTAAGGCTATACAATGAGCAGTTCTTC
TRBV6-5	TRBJ2-1	NA	NA	CASSSIVTGLNNEQFF	TGTGCCAGCAGTTCGATCGTTACAGGGCTGAACAATGAGCAGTTCTTC
TRBV12-5	TRBJ1-2	few	TRBD1	CASGLVMDRGILNYGYTF	TGTGCTAGTGGTTTGGTAATGGACAGGGGAATTCTTAACTATGGCTACACCTTC
TRBV27	TRBJ1-4	few	NA	CASSSLGGARNEKLFF	TGTGCCAGCAGTTCCCTGGGGGGGGCCAGAAATGAAAAACTGTTTTTT
TRBV2	TRBJ1-1	NA	NA	CAIDPGGMGNTEAFF	TGTGCCATCGATCCCGGGGGGATGGGGAACACTGAAGCTTTCTTT
TRBV7-9	TRBJ2-5	many	NA	CASSLGGHETQYF	TGTGCCAGCAGCTTAGGGGGCCATGAGACCCAGTACTTC
TRBV4-3	TRBJ1-4	NA	TRBD1	CASSPQGQGLNEKLFF	TGCGCCAGCAGCCCCCAGGGACAGGGCCTCAATGAAAAACTGTTTTTT
TRBV7-9	TRBJ2-5	many	TRBD1	CASSQTDRRETQYF	TGTGCCAGCAGCCAAACGGACAGGAGAGAGACCCAGTACTTC
TRBV12-3/TRBV12-4	TRBJ2-1	few	NA	CASSFSAAGQFF	TGTGCCAGCAGTTTCTCGGCGGCGGGGCAGTTCTTC
TRBV7-9	TRBJ2-3	NA	TRBD2	CASSGTGRELADTQYF	TGTGCCAGCAGCGGGACGGGGCGGGAGCTGGCGGATACGCAGTATTTT
TRBV12-3/TRBV12-4	TRBJ2-5	NA	NA	CASSFSPRSSETQYF	TGTGCCAGCAGTTTCTCCCCCCGGTCAAGTGAGACCCAGTACTTC
TRBV4-1	TRBJ1-2	few	TRBD1	CASSQDWTGSTGYTF	TGCGCCAGCAGCCAAGATTGGACAGGGTCTACTGGCTACACCTTC
TRBV5-1	TRBJ2-5	NA	NA	CASSSLVGQETQYF	TGCGCCAGCAGCTCGTTGGTGGGCCAAGAGACCCAGTACTTC
TRBV11-2	TRBJ2-5	many	TRBD1	CASSFGQGETQYF	TGTGCCAGCAGCTTCGGACAGGGGGAGACCCAGTACTTC
TRBV7-9	TRBJ1-2	few	NA	CASSSPGTDDGYTF	TGTGCCAGCAGCTCCCCCGGGACGGATGATGGCTACACCTTC
TRBV20-1	TRBJ2-5	once	TRBD2	CSARDISGGYQEAQYF	TGCAGTGCTAGAGATATCTCGGGGGGATACCAAGAGGCCCAGTACTTC
TRBV6-6	TRBJ2-1	few	TRBD2	CASSYRAGERYNEQFF	TGTGCCAGCAGTTACCGGGCGGGGGAAAGGTACAATGAGCAGTTCTTC